This T cell receptor (beta chain) was documented in a study of OX40 agonist ivuxolimab in advanced cancers. Study context: Prior anti-PD-1, anti-PD-L1 or anti-CTLA-4 therapy did not bar entry, and roughly 40% had some.

Study-level findings and limits: CD8+ T cells averaged more expanded clones than CD4+. The work left the antigen specificity of expanded peripheral T cells undetermined.

The germline CDR1 and CDR2 sequences are MDHEN and SYDVKM. The CDR3 is made up of 16 amino acids. V gave up 5 bases and J gave up 3 bases, with 17 bases separating them. Note on this clone: Its target is not known.

Sequencing used immunoSEQ multiplex PCR; TCRdb keeps in-frame clones, though not all of them. The sample includes over 50,000 clones, around 93% of them seen just once. This specimen consisted of CD4+ or CD8+ T cells sorted from blood, obtained in a trial of the OX40 agonist ivuxolimab. The genes are TRBV28 and TRBJ1-5, with D hard to call. The receptor comes from an adult with an advanced solid tumor such as melanoma, head and neck, liver or kidney cancer. CDR3 nucleotide sequence: TGTGCCAGCAGTCCATTGTCGGGTTTGGCCAATCAGCCCCAGCATTTT. It encodes CASSPLSGLANQPQHF.